The text below deals with one T cell receptor (beta chain). Its antigen is undetermined. The data stem from a study of T cell responses to AZD1222 COVID-19 vaccine. About the study: Samples with a second dose at about 4 or about 12 weeks were pooled together.

Study-level results: Mostly white British, mostly female donors; authors suggested clonal diversity may be underestimated.

Measured with immunoSEQ multiplex PCR; TCRdb has only the in-frame clones, and not every one. The sample contains over 100,000 clones, around 90% of which appear only once. The input for sequencing was peripheral blood, taken on day 0 of AZD1222 vaccination. This clonotype originated in an adult in good health.

In nucleotides, the CDR3 is TGTGCTAGTGGTACCGCTGACAGTCGGGGCTACACCTTC. This sequence encodes CASGTADSRGYTF. This rearrangement joins TRBV12-5 to TRBJ1-2, with a tentative D call TRBD1 (5 bases). CDR3 length equals 13 residues. Germline V gene data show CDR1 as LGHNT and CDR2 as FRNRAP. V was clipped by 5 bases and J by 8 bases, with 15 bases between them.